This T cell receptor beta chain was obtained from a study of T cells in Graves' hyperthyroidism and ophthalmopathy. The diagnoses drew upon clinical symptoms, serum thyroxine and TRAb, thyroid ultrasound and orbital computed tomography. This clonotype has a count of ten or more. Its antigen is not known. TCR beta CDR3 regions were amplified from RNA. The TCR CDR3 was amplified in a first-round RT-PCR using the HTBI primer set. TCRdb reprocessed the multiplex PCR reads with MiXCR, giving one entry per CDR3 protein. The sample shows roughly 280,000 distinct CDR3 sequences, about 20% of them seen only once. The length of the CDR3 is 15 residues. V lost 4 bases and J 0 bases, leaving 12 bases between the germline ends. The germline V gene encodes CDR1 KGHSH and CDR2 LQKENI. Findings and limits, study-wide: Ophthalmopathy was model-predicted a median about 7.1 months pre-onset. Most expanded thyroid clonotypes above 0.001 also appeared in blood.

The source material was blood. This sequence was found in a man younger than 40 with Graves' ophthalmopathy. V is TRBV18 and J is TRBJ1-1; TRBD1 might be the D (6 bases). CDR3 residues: CASSLSGHLNTEAFF. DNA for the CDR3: TGTGCCAGCTCACTATCGGGACACCTGAACACTGAAGCTTTCTTT.